This T cell receptor (beta chain) came from a study of beta chain features in type 1 diabetes. The whole isolated RNA underwent reverse transcription, so sequencing captured expressed TCRB transcripts. Method: immunoSEQ multiplex PCR; TCRdb's copy keeps in-frame clones and lacks some. Of about 370,000 clones listed, roughly 15% were seen once; the top ten hold about 0.02%. The germline gives CDR1 SEHNR, CDR2 FQNEAQ (reference sequence). Unmatched junction bases numbered 1, after V lost 3 bases and J lost 6 bases. CDR3 size: 14 residues. The receptor was isolated from a woman younger than 35 in good health. The V call is TRBV7-9, the J call TRBJ2-1, with 11 bases aligning to TRBD1. The source material was naive CD4+ T cells from blood. The CDR3 is CASSLGTGGNEQFF. In DNA, the CDR3 is TGTGCCAGCAGCTTGGGGACAGGGGGCAATGAGCAGTTCTTC.